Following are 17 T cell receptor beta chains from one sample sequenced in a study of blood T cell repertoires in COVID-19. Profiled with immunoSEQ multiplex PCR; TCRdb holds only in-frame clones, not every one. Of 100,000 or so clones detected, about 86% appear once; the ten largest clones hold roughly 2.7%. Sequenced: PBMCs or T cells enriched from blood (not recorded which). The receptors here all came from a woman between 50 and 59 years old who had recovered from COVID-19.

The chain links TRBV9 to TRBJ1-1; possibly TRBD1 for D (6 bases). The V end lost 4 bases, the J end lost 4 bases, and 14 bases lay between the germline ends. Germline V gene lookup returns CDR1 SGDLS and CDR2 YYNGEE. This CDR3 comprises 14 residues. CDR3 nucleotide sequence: TGTGCCAGCAGCACCTTACAGGGCGGCACTGAAGCTTTCTTT. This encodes CASSTLQGGTEAFF.

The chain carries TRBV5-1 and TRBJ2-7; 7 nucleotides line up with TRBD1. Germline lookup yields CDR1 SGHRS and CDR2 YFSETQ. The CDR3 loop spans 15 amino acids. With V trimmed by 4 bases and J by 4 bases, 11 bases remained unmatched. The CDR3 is CASSPDRASRYEQYF. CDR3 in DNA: TGCGCCAGCAGCCCCGACAGGGCATCACGGTACGAGCAGTACTTC.

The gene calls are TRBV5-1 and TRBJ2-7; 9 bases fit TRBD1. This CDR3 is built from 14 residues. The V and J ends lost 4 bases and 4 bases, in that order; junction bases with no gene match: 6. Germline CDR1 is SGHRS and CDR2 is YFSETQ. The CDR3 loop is CASSAGTGHYEQYF. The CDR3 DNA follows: TGCGCCAGCAGCGCCGGGACAGGGCATTACGAGCAGTACTTC.

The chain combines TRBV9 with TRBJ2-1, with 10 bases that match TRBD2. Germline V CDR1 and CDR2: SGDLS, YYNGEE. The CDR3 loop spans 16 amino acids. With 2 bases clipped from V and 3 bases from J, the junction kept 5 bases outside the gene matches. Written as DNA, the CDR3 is TGTGCCAGCAGCGTTGAAGCGGGAGGGGGCTACAATGAGCAGTTCTTC. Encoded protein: CASSVEAGGGYNEQFF. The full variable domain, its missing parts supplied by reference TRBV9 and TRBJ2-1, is DSGVTQTPKHLITATGQRVTLRCSPRSGDLSVYWYQQSLDQGLQFLIQYYNGEERAKGNILERFSAQQFPDLHSELNLSSLELGDSALYFCASSVEAGGGYNEQFFGPGTRLTVL.

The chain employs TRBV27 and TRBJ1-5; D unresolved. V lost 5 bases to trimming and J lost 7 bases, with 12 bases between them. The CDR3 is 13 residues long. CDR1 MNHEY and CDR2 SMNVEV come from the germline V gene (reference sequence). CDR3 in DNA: TGTGCCAGCAGTCCTCGGTGGTCGCAGCCCCAGCATTTT. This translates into CASSPRWSQPQHF.

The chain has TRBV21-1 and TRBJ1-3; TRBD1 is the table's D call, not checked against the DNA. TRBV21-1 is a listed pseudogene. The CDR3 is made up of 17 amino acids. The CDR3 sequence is CASSKGGYQGWGNTIYF. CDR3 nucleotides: TGTGCCAGCAGCAAAGGGGGGTATCAGGGGTGGGGAAACACCATATATTTT.

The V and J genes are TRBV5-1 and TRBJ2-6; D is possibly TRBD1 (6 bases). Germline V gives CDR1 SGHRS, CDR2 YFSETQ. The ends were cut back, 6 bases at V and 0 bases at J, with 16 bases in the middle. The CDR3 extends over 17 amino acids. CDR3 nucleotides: TGCGCCAGCACCCTTCAGGGGCTAACCTCTGGGGCCAACGTCCTGACTTTC. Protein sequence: CASTLQGLTSGANVLTF.

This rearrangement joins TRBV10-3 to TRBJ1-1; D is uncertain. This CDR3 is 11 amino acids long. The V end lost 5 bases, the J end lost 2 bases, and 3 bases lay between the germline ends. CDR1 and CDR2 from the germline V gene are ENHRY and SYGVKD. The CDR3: CAISINTEAFF. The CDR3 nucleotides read TGTGCCATCAGTATAAACACTGAAGCTTTCTTT.

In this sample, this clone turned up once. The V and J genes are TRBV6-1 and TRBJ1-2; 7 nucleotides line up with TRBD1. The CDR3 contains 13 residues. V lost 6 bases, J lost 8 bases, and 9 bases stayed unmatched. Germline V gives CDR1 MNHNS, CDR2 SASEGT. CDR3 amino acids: CASSPNSGGGYTF. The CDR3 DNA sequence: TGTGCCAGCAGCCCGAACTCAGGGGGAGGCTACACCTTC.

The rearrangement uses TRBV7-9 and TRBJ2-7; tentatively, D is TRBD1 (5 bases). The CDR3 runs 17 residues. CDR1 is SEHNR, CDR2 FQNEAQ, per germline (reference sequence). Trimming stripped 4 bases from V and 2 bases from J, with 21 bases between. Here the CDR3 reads CASSSKRTTSTTYEQYF. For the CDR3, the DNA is TGTGCCAGCAGCTCCAAACGGACAACATCGACAACCTACGAGCAGTACTTC.

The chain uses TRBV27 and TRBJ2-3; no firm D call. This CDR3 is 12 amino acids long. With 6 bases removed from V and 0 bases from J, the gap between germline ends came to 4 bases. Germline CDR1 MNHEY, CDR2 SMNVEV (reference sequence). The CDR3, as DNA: TGTGCCAGCAGGGCTAGCACAGATACGCAGTATTTT. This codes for CASRASTDTQYF.

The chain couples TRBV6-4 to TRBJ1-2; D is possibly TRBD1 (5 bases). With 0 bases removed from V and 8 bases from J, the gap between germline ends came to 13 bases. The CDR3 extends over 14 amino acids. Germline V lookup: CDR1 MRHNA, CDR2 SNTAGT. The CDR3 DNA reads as TGTGCCAGCAGTGACTCGCCAGGGCTGCGCGGCTACACCTTC. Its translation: CASSDSPGLRGYTF.

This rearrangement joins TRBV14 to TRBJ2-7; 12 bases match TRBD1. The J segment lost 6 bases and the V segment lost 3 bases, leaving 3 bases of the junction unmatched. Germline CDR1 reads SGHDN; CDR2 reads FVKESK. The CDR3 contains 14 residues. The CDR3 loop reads CASSQGQGASEQYF. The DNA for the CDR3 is TGTGCCAGCAGCCAGGGACAGGGGGCGAGCGAGCAGTACTTC.

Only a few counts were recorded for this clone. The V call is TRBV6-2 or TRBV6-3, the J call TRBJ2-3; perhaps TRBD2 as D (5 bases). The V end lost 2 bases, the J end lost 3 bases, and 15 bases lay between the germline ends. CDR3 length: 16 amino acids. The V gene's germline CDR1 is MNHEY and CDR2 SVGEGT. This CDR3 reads CASSYPPGVGTDTQYF. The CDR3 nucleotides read TGTGCCAGCAGTTACCCACCCGGGGTTGGGACAGATACGCAGTATTTT.

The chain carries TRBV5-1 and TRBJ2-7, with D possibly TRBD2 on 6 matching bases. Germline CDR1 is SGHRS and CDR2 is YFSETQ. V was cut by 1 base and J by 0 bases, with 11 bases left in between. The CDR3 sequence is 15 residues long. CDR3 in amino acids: CASSLTSSTSYEQYF. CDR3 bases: TGCGCCAGCAGCTTGACTAGCTCCACCTCCTACGAGCAGTACTTC.

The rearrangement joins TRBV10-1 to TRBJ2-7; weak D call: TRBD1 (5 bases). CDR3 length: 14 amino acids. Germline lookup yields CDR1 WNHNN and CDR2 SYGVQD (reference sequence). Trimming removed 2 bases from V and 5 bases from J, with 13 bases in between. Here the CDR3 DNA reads TGCGCCAGCAGTGAGGTGCCAGGGTTCCACGAGCAGTACTTC. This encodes CASSEVPGFHEQYF.

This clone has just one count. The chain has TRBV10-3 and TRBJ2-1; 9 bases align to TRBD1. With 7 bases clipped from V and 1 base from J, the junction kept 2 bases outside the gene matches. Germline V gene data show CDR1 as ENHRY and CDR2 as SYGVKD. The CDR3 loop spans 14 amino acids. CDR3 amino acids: CAIMTGGSYNEQFF. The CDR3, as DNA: TGTGCCATCATGACAGGGGGGTCCTACAATGAGCAGTTCTTC.